The sample holds one count of the clone carrying this T cell receptor (beta chain). Its antigen is still unknown. Trimming stripped 4 bases from V and 8 bases from J, with 17 bases between. The germline CDR1 and CDR2 sequences are SGHDN and FVKESK. This CDR3 is 15 amino acids long. This sample is drawn from a study of shared clonotypes between healthy human individuals. Background on the study: Per donor, CD8 memory used one plate, CD8 naive used two, CD4 memory used three and CD4 naive used three.

Overall study results and limits: Naive CD4 clonotypes were shared across a handful of donors at around 5.4%.

Assay: immunoSEQ multiplex PCR; the TCRdb copy retains only in-frame clones and omits some. The sample contains approximately 710,000 clones, 90% of which appear only once. The sequence derives from a man younger than 35 in good health. Some clones in this sample may be carry-over from other donors' samples. Sequencing used memory CD8+ T cells from PBMCs. The sample's subset: CD45RO+ cells pooled with CCR7-negative TemRA cells. The rearrangement links TRBV14 to TRBJ1-4; possible D gene TRBD1, 5 bases. The DNA for the CDR3 is TGTGCCAGCAGCCGAAACCGGGACCGGAGGGAAAAACTGTTTTTT. It encodes CASSRNRDRREKLFF.